These 20 T cell receptor beta chains originate from one sample sequenced in a study of T cell repertoires in cytomegalovirus infection. Each CDR3 protein gets one entry after TCRdb re-called the reads with MiXCR. The table lists some 350,000 distinct CDR3 sequences, around 18% of them singletons. The sequenced sample was PBMCs. The origin of the receptors is a human donor in good health (CMV status not recorded). Some clones in this sample may be carry-over from other donors' samples.

There are many counts of this clonotype. V usage is TRBV19 and J usage is TRBJ2-3; TRBD2 matches at 11 bases. J gave up 4 bases and V 6 bases, and 6 bases lay outside the gene matches. CDR1 and CDR2 (germline): LNHDA, SQIVND (reference sequence). The CDR3 has 15 amino acids. CDR3 bases: TGTGCCAGTAGCAAGCTAGCGGGAGGTGCAGATACGCAGTATTTT. Its translation is CASSKLAGGADTQYF.

The V and J genes are TRBV28 and TRBJ2-2, with 8 nucleotides matching TRBD1. V shed 1 base, J shed 2 bases, and the junction held 9 bases outside the gene matches. The germline gives CDR1 MDHEN, CDR2 SYDVKM. The CDR3 totals 18 residues. The CDR3 DNA follows: TGTGCCAGCAGTTTATCCTTTACGGGACAGGTTAACACCGGGGAGCTGTTTTTT. Protein sequence: CASSLSFTGQVNTGELFF.

In this sample, this clonotype turned up many times. This sequence joins TRBV24-1 and TRBJ2-1, with 7 bases fitting TRBD2. The CDR3 has 20 residues. The germline CDR1 and CDR2 sequences are KGHDR and SFDVKD. The V and J ends lost 3 bases and 0 bases, in that order; junction bases with no gene match: 16. The CDR3 sequence is CATSDIPFSGRISSYNEQFF. CDR3 nucleotide sequence: TGTGCCACCAGTGATATTCCCTTTAGCGGGCGGATCAGCTCCTACAATGAGCAGTTCTTC.

V usage is TRBV14 and J usage is TRBJ2-1; 7 bases align to TRBD2. The CDR3 sequence is 15 residues long. Germline CDR1 and CDR2: SGHDN and FVKESK. The V gene end was trimmed by 4 bases and the J gene end by 5 bases; junction bases not matched to a gene: 8. The CDR3 nucleotides are TGTGCCAGCAGCCCTGGACTAGGTGCCCACAATGAGCAGTTCTTC. Residues: CASSPGLGAHNEQFF.

The V and J genes are TRBV19 and TRBJ2-1, with unresolved D. The V and J ends lost 8 bases and 3 bases respectively, with 11 bases between them. The CDR3 runs to 13 residues. The germline CDR1 and CDR2 sequences are LNHDA and SQIVND (reference sequence). CDR3 sequence: CASRKGYYNEQFF. DNA for the CDR3: TGTGCCAGTCGGAAGGGTTACTACAATGAGCAGTTCTTC.

This clonotype was counted ten times or more. The V gene is TRBV18, the J gene TRBJ1-5, with no clear D. This CDR3 is built from 12 residues. V dropped 0 bases and J dropped 11 bases, with 8 bases sitting between them. The germline gives CDR1 KGHSH, CDR2 LQKENI. The CDR3: CASSPPSGAQHF. The CDR3 nucleotides read TGTGCCAGCTCACCACCGTCAGGAGCCCAGCATTTT.

This clonotype was recorded at least ten times. The gene calls are TRBV7-9 and TRBJ2-4; D may be TRBD1 (6 bases). The CDR3 has 14 residues. Germline V lookup: CDR1 SEHNR, CDR2 FQNEAQ (reference sequence). V shed 1 base and J shed 6 bases, with 10 bases lying between them. The CDR3 coding sequence is TGTGCCAGCAGCTTAGGAGGGACACCAAACATTCAGTACTTC. It codes for CASSLGGTPNIQYF.

The chain links TRBV5-6 to TRBJ1-2; no clear D. Germline CDR1 is SGHDT and CDR2 is YYEEEE. V lost 5 bases and J lost 1, with 6 bases in between. The CDR3 is 12 amino acids. The CDR3 nucleotides are TGTGCCAGCAGTGTGAATAACTATGGCTACACCTTC. Encoded protein: CASSVNNYGYTF.

V gene TRBV7-2 combines with J gene TRBJ2-3, with D unresolved. Germline V lookup: CDR1 SGHTA, CDR2 FQGNSA. The CDR3 extends over 16 amino acids. The V and J ends lost 1 base and 0 bases respectively, with 11 bases between them. The CDR3 protein is CASSLGPVGSTDTQYF. The CDR3 DNA follows: TGTGCCAGCAGCTTAGGGCCCGTGGGGAGCACAGATACGCAGTATTTT.

This clonotype appeared a few times. The J gene is TRBJ2-2, the V gene TRBV11-3; D is ambiguous. The germline gives CDR1 SGHNT, CDR2 YENEEA. V lost 8 bases, J lost 1 base, and 8 bases lay in between. CDR3 length: 13 residues. This CDR3 reads CASSGQNTGELFF. Written as DNA, the CDR3 is TGTGCCAGCTCGGGCCAGAACACCGGGGAGCTGTTTTTT.

The chain joins TRBV12-3 or TRBV12-4 to TRBJ1-5, with D uncertain. Trimming pared 0 bases from V and 8 bases from J, leaving 8 bases between. This CDR3 is built from 13 residues. CDR3 bases: TGTGCCAGCAGTTTAGCTCTCTATGAGCCCCAGCATTTT. Its translation: CASSLALYEPQHF.

The rearrangement links TRBV6-1 to TRBJ2-2; 11 bases match TRBD1. The CDR3 has 18 residues. The germline gives CDR1 MNHNS, CDR2 SASEGT. V lost 4 bases, J lost 1 base, and 8 bases stayed unmatched. The CDR3 bases are TGTGCCAGCAGTGCCCGGACAGGGGGCGGGGGGAACACCGGGGAGCTGTTTTTT. Translating gives CASSARTGGGGNTGELFF.

Only a few counts were recorded for this clonotype. The chain uses TRBV12-3 or TRBV12-4 and TRBJ1-1; D gene uncertain. V was shortened by 6 bases and J by 1 base, with 12 bases between the two germline ends. This CDR3 spans 14 amino acids. CDR3 in DNA: TGTGCCAGCAGCCGCCGGGGAGGGAACACTGAAGCTTTCTTT. It specifies CASSRRGGNTEAFF.

This clonotype was seen many times. The chain links TRBV7-2 to TRBJ1-3; 8 bases agree with TRBD1. Germline V gene sequence: CDR1 SGHTA, CDR2 FQGNSA. The ends lost 5 bases at V and 1 base at J; junction bases unmatched: 7. CDR3 length: 16 residues. CDR3 sequence reads: CASSQNRGGSGNTIYF. The CDR3 nucleotides read TGTGCCAGCAGCCAAAACAGGGGGGGTTCTGGAAACACCATATATTTT.

This clonotype has just a few counts. The chain uses TRBV7-2 and TRBJ1-2; no firm D call. The CDR3 has 14 residues. Deletions cut 5 bases from V and 4 bases from J, with 14 bases between. Per the germline V gene, CDR1 is SGHTA and CDR2 is FQGNSA. The CDR3 DNA sequence: TGTGCCAGCAGCCCCCCCCGGCCTTCCTATGGCTACACCTTC. Its protein product is CASSPPRPSYGYTF.

This clonotype is classed as medium-sized. The V gene is TRBV7-2, the J gene TRBJ1-4; D gene ambiguous. CDR1 and CDR2 from the germline V gene are SGHTA and FQGNSA. V gave up 5 bases and J gave up 8 bases, with 12 bases separating them. This CDR3 is 13 amino acids long. DNA for the CDR3: TGTGCCAGCAGCCAGAATCGAGTGGAAAAACTGTTTTTT. It encodes CASSQNRVEKLFF.

The rearrangement links TRBV11-2 to TRBJ2-5; 14 bases are shared with TRBD2. The germline V gene has CDR1 SGHAT and CDR2 FQNNGV. Trimming cost V 5 bases and J 4 bases; bases outside gene matches: 6. This CDR3 is 16 amino acids long. CDR3 sequence reads: CASSGGLAGGGETQYF. The DNA for the CDR3 is TGTGCCAGCAGCGGTGGACTAGCGGGGGGCGGAGAGACCCAGTACTTC.

This clonotype was found a few times. The chain has TRBV2 and TRBJ2-3, with 8 bases identical to TRBD1. Germline V lookup: CDR1 SNHLY, CDR2 FYNNEI. Trimming removed 5 bases from V and 4 bases from J; junction bases left unmatched: 5. The CDR3 totals 14 residues. The CDR3 DNA follows: TGTGCCAGCAGTCCCCAGGGGGCTGCAGATACGCAGTATTTT. It translates to CASSPQGAADTQYF. The variable domain in full, completed from reference TRBV2 and TRBJ2-3, reads EPEVTQTPSHQVTQMGQEVILRCVPISNHLYFYWYRQILGQKVEFLVSFYNNEISEKSEIFDDQFSVERPDGSNFTLKIRSTKLEDSAMYFCASSPQGAADTQYFGPGTRLTVL.

The V and J genes are TRBV7-9 and TRBJ2-1, with D unresolved. This CDR3 is 13 amino acids long. Germline V gene data show CDR1 as SEHNR and CDR2 as FQNEAQ (reference sequence). V shed 5 bases and J shed 5 bases, with 10 bases lying between them. CDR3 amino acids: CASSALAHNEQFF. The CDR3 nucleotides are TGTGCCAGCAGCGCCCTGGCACACAATGAGCAGTTCTTC.

The CDR3 region is CASAISNQPQHF. As DNA, the CDR3 is TGTGCCAGTGCGATTAGCAATCAGCCCCAGCATTTT. The rearrangement links TRBV12-3 or TRBV12-4 to TRBJ1-5; no clear D gene. Trimming stripped 9 bases from V and 0 bases from J, with 6 bases between. The CDR3 sequence is 12 residues long.